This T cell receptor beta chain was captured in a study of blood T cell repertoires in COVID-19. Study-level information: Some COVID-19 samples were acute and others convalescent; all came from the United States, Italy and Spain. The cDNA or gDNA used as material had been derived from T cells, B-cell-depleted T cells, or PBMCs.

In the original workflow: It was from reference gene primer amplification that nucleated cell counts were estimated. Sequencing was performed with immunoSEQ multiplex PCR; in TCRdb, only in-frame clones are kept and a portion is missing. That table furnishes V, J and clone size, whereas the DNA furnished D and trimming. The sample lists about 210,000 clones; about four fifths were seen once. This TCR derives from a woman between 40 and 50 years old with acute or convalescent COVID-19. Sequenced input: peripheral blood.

This chain's CDR3 is CASSLASGGAVVYNEQFF. Here the CDR3 DNA reads TGCGCCAGCAGCTTGGCTAGCGGGGGGGCCGTGGTTTACAATGAGCAGTTCTTC. J is TRBJ2-1 and V is TRBV5-1; the match to TRBD2 covers 12 bases. J gave up 4 bases and V 0 bases, and 8 bases lay outside the gene matches. The CDR3 has 18 amino acids. Germline assignment: CDR1 SGHRS and CDR2 YFSETQ.